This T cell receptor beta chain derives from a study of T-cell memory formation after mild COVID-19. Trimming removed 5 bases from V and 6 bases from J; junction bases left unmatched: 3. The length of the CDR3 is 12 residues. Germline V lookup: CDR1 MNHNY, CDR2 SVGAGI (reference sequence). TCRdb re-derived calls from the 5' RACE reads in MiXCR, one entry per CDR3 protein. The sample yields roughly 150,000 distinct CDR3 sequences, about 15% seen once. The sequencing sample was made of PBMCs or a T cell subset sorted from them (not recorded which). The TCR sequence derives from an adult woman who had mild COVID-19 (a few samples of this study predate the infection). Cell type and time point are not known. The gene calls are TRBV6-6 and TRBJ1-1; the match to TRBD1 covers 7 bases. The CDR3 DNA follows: TGTGCCAGCAGTCGCAGGGGGGCTGAAGCTTTCTTT. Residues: CASSRRGAEAFF.